This T cell receptor (beta chain) came from a study of PD-1 blockade in classical Hodgkin lymphoma. Profiled with immunoSEQ multiplex PCR; TCRdb holds only in-frame clones, not every one. The sample contains some 150,000 clones, approximately 81% of which appear only once. CDR3 length: 17 amino acids. Unmatched junction bases numbered 13, after V lost 7 bases and J lost 6 bases. From germline, CDR1 is SNHLY and CDR2 FYNNEI. Every patient relapsed after autologous stem cell transplantation, and brentuximab vedotin exposure varied. The TCR sequence derives from a human donor with classical Hodgkin lymphoma. Source: peripheral blood mononuclear cells (PBMCs), taken before the second cycle of nivolumab. The V call is TRBV2, the J call TRBJ1-3; 12 bases align to TRBD1. The CDR3 DNA reads as TGTGCCAGCACTCCAACCCTGGGACAGGGGGCGCCAAACACCATATATTTT. Its protein is CASTPTLGQGAPNTIYF.